This T cell receptor (beta chain) was recorded in a study of patients and donors after allogeneic stem cell transplantation. The germline gives CDR1 LGHNA, CDR2 YNFKEQ. With 4 bases clipped from V and 7 bases from J, the junction kept 9 bases outside the gene matches. The CDR3 sequence is 15 residues long. In TCRdb, the RT-PCR reads were re-called with MiXCR into one record per CDR3 protein. The sample has 65,000 to 80,000 distinct CDR3 sequences, approximately 26% seen once; the top ten hold about 30%. This clonotype was seen only a few times. This clonotype was obtained from a human donor who was either an allogeneic HSCT recipient or a stem cell or donor lymphocyte infusion donor (not recorded which). It is not recorded whose cells these are; they may come from a transplant donor. This chain links TRBV4-2 with TRBJ2-1; 8 bases match TRBD2. Sequencing used blood, either unsorted or a sorted T cell fraction (not recorded which). The CDR3 bases are TGTGCCAGCAGCCGTCAATCGGAGCGGGGGAATGAGCAGTTCTTC. It specifies CASSRQSERGNEQFF.